This T cell receptor (beta chain) stems from a study of OX40 agonist ivuxolimab in advanced cancers. The data were produced by immunoSEQ multiplex PCR, yet TCRdb's version contains in-frame clones alone and is incomplete. The data hold some 70,000 clones, with less than 90% observed a single time. Of note for this clone: What it binds is not known.

Study-level findings and limits: Both blood CD4+ and CD8+ T cells showed clonal growth by week 6 at 0.1 to 3.0 mg/kg.

Blood draws occurred at baseline, cycle 4 day 1, and cycle 7 day 1. Per the germline V gene, CDR1 is SGHNT and CDR2 is YYREEE (reference sequence). Trimming took 5 bases from V and 0 from J, leaving 8 bases between them. The CDR3 is 13 residues long. The sequence was collected from an adult with an advanced solid tumor such as melanoma, head and neck, liver or kidney cancer. The sample consisted of CD4+ or CD8+ T cells sorted from blood, taken in a trial of the OX40 agonist ivuxolimab. The chain links TRBV5-4 to TRBJ1-2; D not resolved. CDR3 amino acids: CASRPKANYGYTF. The DNA for the CDR3 is TGTGCCAGCAGGCCAAAAGCTAACTATGGCTACACCTTC.